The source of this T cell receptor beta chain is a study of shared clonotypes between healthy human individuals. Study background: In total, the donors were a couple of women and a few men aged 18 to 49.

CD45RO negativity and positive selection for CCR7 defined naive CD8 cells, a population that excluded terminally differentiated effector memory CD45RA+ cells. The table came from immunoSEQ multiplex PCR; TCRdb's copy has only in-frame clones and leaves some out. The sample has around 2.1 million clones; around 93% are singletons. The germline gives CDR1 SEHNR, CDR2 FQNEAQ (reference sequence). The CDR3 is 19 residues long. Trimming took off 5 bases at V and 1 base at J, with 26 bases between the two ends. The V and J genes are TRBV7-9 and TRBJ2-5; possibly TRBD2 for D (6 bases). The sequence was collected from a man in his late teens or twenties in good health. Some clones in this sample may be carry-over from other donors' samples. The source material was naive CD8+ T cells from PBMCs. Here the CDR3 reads CASSAPLWSSDKFQETQYF. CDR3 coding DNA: TGTGCCAGCAGCGCCCCTCTTTGGTCTAGCGACAAATTCCAAGAGACCCAGTACTTC.